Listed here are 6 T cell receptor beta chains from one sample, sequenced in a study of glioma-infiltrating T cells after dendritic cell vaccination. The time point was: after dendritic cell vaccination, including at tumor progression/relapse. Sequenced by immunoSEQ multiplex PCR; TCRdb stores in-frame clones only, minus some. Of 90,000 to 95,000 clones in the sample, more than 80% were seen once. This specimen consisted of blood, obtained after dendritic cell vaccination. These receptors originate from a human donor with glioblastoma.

CDR3 coding DNA: TGTGCCAGCAGCTCGATAGCGGGACGGACCTACAATGAGCAGTTCTTC. Its translation: CASSSIAGRTYNEQFF. The chain has TRBV7-2 and TRBJ2-1, with 8 bases matching TRBD2. Trimming cost V 4 bases and J 2 bases; bases outside gene matches: 7. This CDR3 has 16 residues. CDR1 SGHTA and CDR2 FQGNSA come from the germline V gene.

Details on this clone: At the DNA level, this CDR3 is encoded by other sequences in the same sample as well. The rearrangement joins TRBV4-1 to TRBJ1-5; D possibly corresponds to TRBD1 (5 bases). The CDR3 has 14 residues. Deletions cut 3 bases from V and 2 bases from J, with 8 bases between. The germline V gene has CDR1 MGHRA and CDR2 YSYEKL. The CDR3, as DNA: TGCGCCAGCAGCCACAGGGTCCGCAATCAGCCCCAGCATTTT. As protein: CASSHRVRNQPQHF.

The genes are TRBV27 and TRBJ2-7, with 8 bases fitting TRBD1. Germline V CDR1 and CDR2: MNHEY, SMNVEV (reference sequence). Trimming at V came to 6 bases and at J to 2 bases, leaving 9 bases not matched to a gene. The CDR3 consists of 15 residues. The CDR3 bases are TGTGCCAGCAGCGATGCAGGGGGCGCAACCTACGAGCAGTACTTC. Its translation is CASSDAGGATYEQYF.

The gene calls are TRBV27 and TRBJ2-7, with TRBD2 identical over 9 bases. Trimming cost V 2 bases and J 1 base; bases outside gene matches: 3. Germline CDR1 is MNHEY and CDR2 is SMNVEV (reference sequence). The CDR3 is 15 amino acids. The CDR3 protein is CASSLETSGSYEQYF. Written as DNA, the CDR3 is TGTGCCAGCAGTTTAGAGACTAGCGGATCCTACGAGCAGTACTTC.

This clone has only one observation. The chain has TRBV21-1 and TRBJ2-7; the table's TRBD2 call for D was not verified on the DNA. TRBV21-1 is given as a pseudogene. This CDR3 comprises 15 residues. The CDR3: CASSKAGRSSYEQYV. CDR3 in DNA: TGTGCCAGCAGCAAAGCCGGGAGGAGCTCCTACGAGCAGTACGTC.

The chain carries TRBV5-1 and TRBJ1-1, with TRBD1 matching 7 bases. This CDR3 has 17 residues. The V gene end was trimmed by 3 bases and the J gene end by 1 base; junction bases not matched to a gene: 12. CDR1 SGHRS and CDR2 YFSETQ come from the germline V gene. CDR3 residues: CASSSGGPGQANTEAFF. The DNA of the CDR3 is TGCGCCAGCAGCTCTGGGGGTCCTGGACAGGCGAACACTGAAGCTTTCTTT.